These 20 T cell receptor beta chains came from one sample sequenced in a study of CD8 T cells in Susac syndrome. An input of about 0.5 to 1 ug of RNA was subjected to reverse transcription using random hexamers. MiXCR, run by TCRdb on the immunoSEQ multiplex PCR reads, gives a single entry per CDR3 protein. The data contain around 160,000 distinct CDR3 sequences, roughly 95% of them singletons. The material sequenced was CD4+ T cells from PBMCs. The receptor set was obtained from a human donor in good health.

The chain employs TRBV5-1 and TRBJ1-2, with 7 bases that match TRBD1. The J segment lost 4 bases and the V segment lost 0 bases, leaving 3 bases of the junction unmatched. The CDR3 extends over 14 amino acids. Germline V CDR1 and CDR2: SGHRS, YFSETQ. The CDR3 DNA reads as TGCGCCAGCAGCTTGGACGGGACAGCCTATGGCTACACCTTC. It codes for CASSLDGTAYGYTF. The full variable domain, in which reference TRBV5-1 and TRBJ1-2 provide the parts outside the CDR3, is KAGVTQTPRYLIKTRGQQVTLSCSPISGHRSVSWYQQTPGQGLQFLFEYFSETQRNKGNFPGRFSGRQFSNSRSEMNVSTLELGDSALYLCASSLDGTAYGYTFGSGTRLTVV.

The J gene is TRBJ1-2, the V gene TRBV3-1, with unresolved D. V lost 3 bases and J 0 bases, leaving 8 bases between the germline ends. CDR3 length: 14 amino acids. Germline V gives CDR1 LGHDT, CDR2 YNNKEL (reference sequence). The CDR3 protein is CASSHLEPNYGYTF. Here the CDR3 DNA reads TGTGCCAGCAGCCACTTGGAGCCTAACTATGGCTACACCTTC.

This chain joins TRBV7-2 and TRBJ2-1, with a weak D call TRBD2 (7 bases). The CDR3 sequence is 16 residues long. Germline CDR1 and CDR2: SGHTA and FQGNSA. Trimming pared 1 base from V and 4 bases from J, leaving 14 bases between. This CDR3 is CASSLVPAGAYNEQFF. DNA for the CDR3: TGTGCCAGCAGCTTAGTTCCCGCGGGGGCGTACAATGAGCAGTTCTTC.

The chain couples TRBV6-6 to TRBJ1-6; D remains ambiguous. The CDR3 length is 12 residues. Germline values: CDR1 MNHNY, CDR2 SVGAGI (reference sequence). V was clipped by 6 bases and J by 8 bases, with 8 bases between them. CDR3 protein: CASSPSDSPLHF. DNA for the CDR3: TGTGCCAGCAGCCCCTCCGATTCACCCCTCCACTTT.

The rearrangement uses TRBV20-1 and TRBJ2-5; D perhaps matches TRBD1 (6 bases). This CDR3 has 11 residues. Germline V gene data show CDR1 as DFQATT and CDR2 as SNEGSKA (reference sequence). The germline V and J ends were trimmed by 6 bases and 5 bases, with 10 bases remaining between them. CDR3 residues: CSAQRGETQYF. For the CDR3, the DNA is TGCAGTGCCCAGAGGGGGGAGACCCAGTACTTC.

V usage is TRBV3-1 and J usage is TRBJ2-7, with 7 bases that match TRBD1. CDR3 length: 15 residues. J gave up 3 bases and V 8 bases, and 13 bases lay outside the gene matches. Germline-derived CDR1 and CDR2 are LGHDT and YNNKEL (reference sequence). The CDR3 loop is CASSPRQGLDYEQYF. CDR3 bases: TGTGCCAGCTCCCCCCGACAGGGTTTAGACTACGAGCAGTACTTC.

J is TRBJ2-1 and V is TRBV20-1, with 7 bases that match TRBD2. CDR3 length: 15 residues. Trimming cost V 5 bases and J 1 base; bases outside gene matches: 8. Looked up from germline, CDR1 is DFQATT and CDR2 is SNEGSKA (reference sequence). In DNA, the CDR3 is TGCAGTGCTCCGGCGGCGGGGGTGTCCTACAATGAGCAGTTCTTC. As protein: CSAPAAGVSYNEQFF.

This clonotype was seen just once. The V and J genes are TRBV6-5 and TRBJ2-2, with D unclear. V lost 0 bases, J lost 1 base, and 6 bases lay in between. Germline V gene data show CDR1 as MNHEY and CDR2 as SVGAGI. The CDR3 covers 15 residues. The CDR3 protein is CASSYSNLNTGELFF. The CDR3 coding sequence is TGTGCCAGCAGTTACTCGAACTTGAACACCGGGGAGCTGTTTTTT.

J is TRBJ2-2 and V is TRBV5-6; TRBD1 might be the D (6 bases). Trimming took 1 base from V and 4 from J, leaving 17 bases between them. The CDR3 sequence is 17 residues long. Germline CDR1 is SGHDT and CDR2 is YYEEEE. CDR3 in DNA: TGTGCCAGCAGCTTGTTCAGAGGGGGTAACGGCACCGGGGAGCTGTTTTTT. It encodes CASSLFRGGNGTGELFF. The full variable domain, in which reference TRBV5-6 and TRBJ2-2 provide the parts outside the CDR3, is DAGVTQSPTHLIKTRGQQVTLRCSPKSGHDTVSWYQQALGQGPQFIFQYYEEEERQRGNFPDRFSGHQFPNYSSELNVNALLLGDSALYLCASSLFRGGNGTGELFFGEGSRLTVL.

The chain has TRBV27 and TRBJ2-3, with 8 bases identical to TRBD2. CDR1 MNHEY and CDR2 SMNVEV come from the germline V gene (reference sequence). The junction had 10 bases not matched to a gene; V was cut back by 6 bases and J by 2 bases. The CDR3 extends over 16 amino acids. CDR3 amino acids: CASSPRGGGYTDTQYF. CDR3 DNA: TGTGCCAGCAGCCCCCGGGGCGGGGGGTACACAGATACGCAGTATTTT.

Only one count was recorded for this clonotype. The chain uses TRBV3-1 and TRBJ2-2; 9 bases are shared with TRBD1. The V gene end was trimmed by 4 bases and the J gene end by 7 bases; junction bases not matched to a gene: 4. CDR3 size: 14 residues. Germline V lookup: CDR1 LGHDT, CDR2 YNNKEL (reference sequence). DNA for the CDR3: TGTGCCAGCAGCCTACAGGGGGCCGGCGGGGAGCTGTTTTTT. This translates into CASSLQGAGGELFF.

The rearrangement joins TRBV4-1 to TRBJ1-2; D gene uncertain. The V and J ends lost 3 bases and 0 bases respectively, with 29 bases between them. The germline V gene encodes CDR1 MGHRA and CDR2 YSYEKL. CDR3 length: 21 amino acids. The CDR3 sequence: CASSHQPRRILGKPSNYGYTF. In DNA form, the CDR3 reads TGCGCCAGCAGCCATCAACCTAGGAGGATTCTCGGAAAGCCCTCTAACTATGGCTACACCTTC.

The genes are TRBV7-8 and TRBJ1-2; unclear D gene. V lost 1 base to trimming and J lost 0 bases, with 9 bases between them. Germline V gives CDR1 SGHVS, CDR2 FQNEAQ. The CDR3 has 15 amino acids. The CDR3 sequence: CASSLVSGANYGYTF. CDR3 sequence (DNA): TGTGCCAGCAGCTTAGTGAGCGGAGCTAACTATGGCTACACCTTC.

V gene TRBV23-1 combines with J gene TRBJ2-1; D is uncertain. TRBV23-1 is recorded as an ORF, its role being uncertain. This CDR3 is built from 17 residues. Between the trimmed V and J ends, which lost 5 bases and 9 bases, there was a span of 26 bases. The CDR3 DNA sequence: TGCGCCAGCAGTGAGGCCCCGGGCTGGGGTGATTCTAGTGAGCAGTTCTTC. Translated: CASSEAPGWGDSSEQFF.

The chain couples TRBV5-1 to TRBJ2-5; no clear D gene. With 0 bases removed from V and 5 bases from J, the gap between germline ends came to 17 bases. This CDR3 has 16 residues. CDR1 and CDR2 from the germline V gene are SGHRS and YFSETQ. CDR3 loop: CASSLVAGRVGETQYF. Written as DNA, the CDR3 is TGCGCCAGCAGCTTGGTGGCAGGCCGGGTCGGGGAGACCCAGTACTTC.

This clonotype has a single count. The J gene is TRBJ1-3, the V gene TRBV25-1; no clear D. Trimming took 4 bases from V and 0 from J, leaving 10 bases between them. CDR1 MGHDK and CDR2 SYGVNS come from the germline V gene. The CDR3 consists of 15 residues. The CDR3 here is CASSGGLASGNTIYF. Here the CDR3 DNA reads TGTGCCAGCAGTGGAGGACTGGCCTCTGGAAACACCATATATTTT.

This chain joins TRBV6-1 and TRBJ2-7, with D hard to call. From germline, CDR1 is MNHNS and CDR2 SASEGT. V gave up 4 bases and J gave up 2 bases, with 9 bases separating them. The CDR3 extends over 13 amino acids. The CDR3 is CASSAPYTYEQYF. The CDR3 nucleotides are TGTGCCAGCAGTGCTCCCTATACCTACGAGCAGTACTTC.

The chain has TRBV9 and TRBJ2-1; D might be TRBD2 (5 bases). This CDR3 contains 16 residues. With 0 bases removed from V and 2 bases from J, the gap between germline ends came to 12 bases. Germline V gives CDR1 SGDLS, CDR2 YYNGEE. Here the CDR3 DNA reads TGTGCCAGCAGCGTAGACCCCGGGAACGCCTACAATGAGCAGTTCTTC. Translated: CASSVDPGNAYNEQFF. Filled out from reference TRBV9 and TRBJ2-1, the complete variable domain reads DSGVTQTPKHLITATGQRVTLRCSPRSGDLSVYWYQQSLDQGLQFLIQYYNGEERAKGNILERFSAQQFPDLHSELNLSSLELGDSALYFCASSVDPGNAYNEQFFGPGTRLTVL.

The V call is TRBV12-3 or TRBV12-4, the J call TRBJ1-6; TRBD1 agrees at 7 bases. The V segment lost 6 bases and the J segment 8 bases; nucleotides outside the gene matches: 7. This CDR3 is 14 amino acids long. The CDR3 DNA sequence: TGTGCCAGCAGCAACCGGGACAGCGATTCACCCCTCCACTTT. The encoded protein is CASSNRDSDSPLHF.

CDR3 sequence reads: CASSFRVAQETQYF. In DNA, the CDR3 is TGTGCCAGCAGTTTTCGGGTAGCCCAAGAGACCCAGTACTTC. The chain couples TRBV12-3 or TRBV12-4 to TRBJ2-5; D gene uncertain. The CDR3 length is 14 residues. With 3 bases removed from V and 1 base from J, the gap between germline ends came to 9 bases.